The 15 T cell receptor beta chains presented below share a single source sample, sequenced in a study of blood T cell repertoires in COVID-19. The table came from immunoSEQ multiplex PCR; TCRdb's copy has only in-frame clones and leaves some out. This sample has 95,000 to 120,000 clones, with approximately 84% found just once. The sequenced sample was peripheral blood. The receptors here all came from a woman between 40 and 55 years old with acute or convalescent COVID-19.

About this clone: A read error may produce the germline difference seen at one junction end. The chain uses TRBV14 and TRBJ1-2; the match to TRBD1 covers 9 bases. Germline CDR1 SGHDN, CDR2 FVKESK. The CDR3 loop spans 13 amino acids. CDR3 in amino acids: CASSQDGDRAPIF. The CDR3 DNA sequence: TGTGCCAGCAGCCAAGATGGGGACAGGGCTCCTATCTTC.

The chain joins TRBV14 to TRBJ1-1; a weak D match, TRBD1 (6 bases). The CDR3 has 14 amino acids. Per germline, CDR1 SGHDN and CDR2 FVKESK. Trimming removed 7 bases from V and 3 bases from J, with 15 bases in between. The CDR3 DNA is TGTGCCAGCAAAGGGTTACAGGGACACACTGAAGCTTTCTTT. Protein: CASKGLQGHTEAFF.

The chain links TRBV4-1 to TRBJ1-3; D gene uncertain. Germline-derived CDR1 and CDR2 are MGHRA and YSYEKL. Trimming removed 0 bases from V and 0 bases from J, with 6 bases in between. The CDR3 totals 15 residues. The CDR3, as DNA: TGCGCCAGCAGCCAAGAAGAACTCTCTGGAAACACCATATATTTT. Encoded protein: CASSQEELSGNTIYF.

V usage is TRBV30 and J usage is TRBJ2-1; D uncertain. V dropped 0 bases and J dropped 7 bases, with 13 bases sitting between them. Germline lookup yields CDR1 GTSNPN and CDR2 SVGIG (reference sequence). This CDR3 is 14 amino acids long. CDR3 bases: TGTGCCTGGAGTGTACTCCTAGAAGGAAATGAGCAGTTCTTC. The encoded protein is CAWSVLLEGNEQFF. The full variable domain, completed using reference TRBV30 and TRBJ2-1, is SQTIHQWPATLVQPVGSPLSLECTVEGTSNPNLYWYRQAAGRGLQLLFYSVGIGQISSEVPQNLSASRPQDRQFILSSKKLLLSDSGFYLCAWSVLLEGNEQFFGPGTRLTVL.

The chain employs TRBV4-1 and TRBJ1-1; no clear D gene. In germline, CDR1 is MGHRA, CDR2 YSYEKL. V was trimmed by 0 bases and J by 5 bases, leaving 13 bases between them. There are 15 residues in the CDR3. In DNA form, the CDR3 reads TGCGCCAGCAGCCAAGAGTGGCCTACCAGGACTGAAGCTTTCTTT. Amino acids: CASSQEWPTRTEAFF.

The gene calls are TRBV6-5 and TRBJ2-7, with TRBD1 matching 7 bases. Germline CDR1 MNHEY, CDR2 SVGAGI. This CDR3 has 14 amino acids. The V and J ends lost 2 bases and 2 bases, in that order; junction bases with no gene match: 3. The CDR3 is CASSYRDSAYEQYF. DNA for the CDR3: TGTGCCAGCAGTTACAGGGACAGCGCCTACGAGCAGTACTTC.

This chain joins TRBV29-1 and TRBJ2-2; perhaps TRBD2 as D (5 bases). V lost 2 bases to trimming and J lost 6 bases, with 13 bases between them. The CDR3 is made up of 14 amino acids. CDR1 and CDR2 (germline): SQVTM, ANQGSEA. The CDR3 sequence is CSVELGAGAGELFF. Written as DNA, the CDR3 is TGCAGCGTTGAATTGGGAGCAGGAGCCGGGGAGCTGTTTTTT.

This chain links TRBV10-3 with TRBJ2-7, with TRBD1 as a possible D gene (6 bases). Germline loops: CDR1 ENHRY, CDR2 SYGVKD. CDR3 length: 14 residues. Trimming removed 7 bases from V and 2 bases from J, with 15 bases in between. The CDR3 DNA is TGTGCCATCAAGGGCGGCAGGGGCACCTACGAGCAGTACTTC. The encoded protein is CAIKGGRGTYEQYF.

This chain's CDR3 is CASSLNRDEKLFF. In nucleotides, the CDR3 is TGTGCCAGCAGTTTAAACAGGGACGAAAAACTGTTTTTT. The V and J genes are TRBV27 and TRBJ1-4; weak D call: TRBD1 (6 bases). Trimming took 2 bases from V and 8 from J, leaving 9 bases between them. This CDR3 region has 13 residues. Germline-derived CDR1 and CDR2 are MNHEY and SMNVEV (reference sequence).

The V call is TRBV27, the J call TRBJ1-6, with unresolved D. Germline assignment: CDR1 MNHEY and CDR2 SMNVEV (reference sequence). This CDR3 spans 15 amino acids. V lost 5 bases and J lost 0, with 8 bases in between. CDR3 sequence reads: CASSTTRSYNSPLHF. The CDR3 nucleotides are TGTGCCAGCAGTACGACTCGCTCCTATAATTCACCCCTCCACTTT.

The V gene is TRBV12-5, the J gene TRBJ2-7; TRBD2 matches at 7 bases. V was clipped by 6 bases and J by 3 bases; unmatched bases: 2. This CDR3 contains 12 residues. CDR1 and CDR2 (germline): LGHNT, FRNRAP. Here the CDR3 DNA reads TGTGCTAGTGGGGGGGACTACTACGAGCAGTACTTC. Its translation is CASGGDYYEQYF.

This chain connects TRBV24-1 to TRBJ2-7, with D possibly matching TRBD2 (7 bases). V shed 3 bases and J shed 3 bases, with 20 bases lying between them. The germline V gene has CDR1 KGHDR and CDR2 SFDVKD. The CDR3 sequence is 17 residues long. The CDR3 here is CATSDLGGGGFNYEQYF. Here the CDR3 DNA reads TGTGCCACCAGTGATCTGGGGGGGGGCGGATTCAACTACGAGCAGTACTTC.

The chain couples TRBV7-2 to TRBJ2-5; 15 nucleotides line up with TRBD2. The CDR3 is 16 residues long. Unmatched junction bases numbered 7, after V lost 5 bases and J lost 6 bases. Germline CDR1 is SGHTA and CDR2 is FQGNSA. The DNA for the CDR3 is TGTGCCAGCAGCCTAAGGACTAGCGGGGGGGTTCAGACCCAGTACTTC. Amino acids: CASSLRTSGGVQTQYF.

The gene calls are TRBV21-1 and TRBJ1-5. TRBV21-1 is a known pseudogene. This CDR3 has 15 amino acids. In DNA, the CDR3 is TGTGCCAGCAGCAAGGGAGGGATCTGCAATCAGCCCCAGCATTTT. Translating gives CASSKGGICNQPQHF.

V is TRBV6-2 or TRBV6-3 and J is TRBJ2-1; 8 bases line up with TRBD1. Per the germline V gene, CDR1 is MNHEY and CDR2 is SVGEGT. The ends lost 6 bases at V and 5 bases at J; junction bases unmatched: 12. The CDR3 runs 16 residues. The CDR3 DNA reads TGTGCCAGCAGCTCCTGGGACAGGTCCTATGACAATGAGCAGTTCTTC. It encodes CASSSWDRSYDNEQFF.